These 16 T cell receptor beta chains came from one sample sequenced in a study of OX40 agonist ivuxolimab in advanced cancers. Produced via immunoSEQ multiplex PCR; TCRdb's table is partial and in-frame only. This sample has roughly 91,000 clones, with about 96% found just once. The specimen was CD4+ or CD8+ T cells sorted from blood, collected in a trial of the OX40 agonist ivuxolimab. Receptor source: an adult with an advanced solid tumor such as melanoma, head and neck, liver or kidney cancer.

The chain joins TRBV9 to TRBJ2-1, with 7 positions matching TRBD1. Trimming at V came to 4 bases and at J to 0 bases, leaving 10 bases not matched to a gene. The CDR3 length is 17 residues. Germline V gene lookup returns CDR1 SGDLS and CDR2 YYNGEE. CDR3 loop: CASSPGQTGNSYNEQFF. DNA of the CDR3: TGTGCCAGCAGCCCGGGACAGACAGGGAACTCCTACAATGAGCAGTTCTTC.

The genes are TRBV4-3 and TRBJ1-2; TRBD1 matches 7 bases. This CDR3 region has 15 residues. The germline V gene has CDR1 LGHNA and CDR2 YSLEER. The V gene end was trimmed by 0 bases and the J gene end by 2 bases; junction bases not matched to a gene: 3. CDR3 loop: CASSQEGQMNYGYTF. The DNA for the CDR3 is TGCGCCAGCAGCCAAGAGGGACAGATGAACTATGGCTACACCTTC.

This clone was seen only once. This sequence joins TRBV7-2 and TRBJ1-6, with D hard to call. The germline CDR1 and CDR2 sequences are SGHTA and FQGNSA. The CDR3 totals 17 residues. V was shortened by 2 bases and J by 7 bases, with 18 bases between the two germline ends. CDR3 DNA sequence: TGTGCCAGCAGCTTAAATGCGGCAGAAGAAGTAAATTCACCCCTCCACTTT. As protein: CASSLNAAEEVNSPLHF.

This clone has just a few counts. V gene TRBV15 combines with J gene TRBJ1-2, with TRBD1 matching 7 bases. The CDR3 has 15 residues. The germline gives CDR1 LNHNV, CDR2 YYDKDF (reference sequence). The V and J ends lost 2 bases and 2 bases, in that order; junction bases with no gene match: 5. CDR3 DNA sequence: TGTGCCACCAGCAGACCCGAGGACAGGAACTATGGCTACACCTTC. Residues: CATSRPEDRNYGYTF.

The gene calls are TRBV5-4 and TRBJ1-2; 8 bases match TRBD1. Germline CDR1 reads SGHNT; CDR2 reads YYREEE (reference sequence). V dropped 2 bases and J dropped 5; count of bases not matched to a gene: 2. CDR3 length equals 13 residues. CDR3 in DNA: TGTGCCAGCAGCTTAGGGACAGGATATGGCTACACCTTC. Protein product: CASSLGTGYGYTF.

The V call is TRBV4-2, the J call TRBJ2-5; TRBD2 agrees at 9 bases. There are 17 residues in the CDR3. Germline V CDR1 and CDR2: LGHNA, YNFKEQ. The trim removed 0 bases at V and 5 bases at J, leaving 10 bases unmatched. Here the CDR3 DNA reads TGTGCCAGCAGCCAAGAATGGGGCGGGGGGGCCCGGGAGACCCAGTACTTC. This encodes CASSQEWGGGARETQYF.

The rearrangement joins TRBV28 to TRBJ2-7, with a tentative D call TRBD1 (5 bases). The V and J ends lost 6 bases and 2 bases respectively, with 11 bases between them. CDR1 is MDHEN and CDR2 is SYDVKM in the germline V gene. This CDR3 has 13 residues. The CDR3 here is CASSPRAPYEQYF. CDR3 DNA: TGTGCCAGCAGCCCCAGGGCTCCCTACGAGCAGTACTTC.

A single count supports this clone. CDR3 loop: CASRTGGNYGYTF. As DNA, the CDR3 is TGCGCCAGCAGGACAGGGGGAAACTATGGCTACACCTTC. This sequence joins TRBV5-1 and TRBJ1-2, with TRBD1 matching 9 bases. V lost 5 bases to trimming and J lost 2 bases; unmatched junction nucleotides: 1. The CDR3 sequence is 13 residues long. Germline CDR1 and CDR2: SGHRS and YFSETQ. Filled out from reference TRBV5-1 and TRBJ1-2, the complete variable domain reads KAGVTQTPRYLIKTRGQQVTLSCSPISGHRSVSWYQQTPGQGLQFLFEYFSETQRNKGNFPGRFSGRQFSNSRSEMNVSTLELGDSALYLCASRTGGNYGYTFGSGTRLTVV.

This clone has a handful of counts. This chain uses TRBV19 with TRBJ2-2; 11 bases are shared with TRBD1. The CDR3 sequence is 17 residues long. CDR1 LNHDA and CDR2 SQIVND come from the germline V gene (reference sequence). Losses at the gene ends were 6 bases for V and 7 bases for J; bases not matched to a gene: 13. CDR3 coding DNA: TGTGCCAGTAGCATGTGGATGGGACAGGGGGAGGTCGGGGAGCTGTTTTTT. Its protein product is CASSMWMGQGEVGELFF.

In this sample, this clone turned up once. The chain joins TRBV5-5 to TRBJ1-1; D not certain. Trimming shortened V by 0 bases and J by 4 bases, and 4 bases separated the two germline ends. This CDR3 has 12 residues. Germline V lookup: CDR1 SGHKS, CDR2 YYEKEE (reference sequence). CDR3 nucleotide sequence: TGTGCCAGCAGCTTGGTGGGCACTGAAGCTTTCTTT. It specifies CASSLVGTEAFF.

The rearrangement joins TRBV7-2 to TRBJ2-3, with 9 positions matching TRBD1. This CDR3 region has 17 residues. With V trimmed by 4 bases and J by 2 bases, 10 bases remained unmatched. Looked up from germline, CDR1 is SGHTA and CDR2 is FQGNSA. In nucleotides, the CDR3 is TGTGCCAGCAGCTGGGACAGGGAGACGCGATCCACAGATACGCAGTATTTT. This codes for CASSWDRETRSTDTQYF.

This rearrangement joins TRBV7-8 to TRBJ2-2, with 14 bases matching TRBD2. The V and J ends lost 3 bases and 1 base, in that order; junction bases with no gene match: 16. Germline CDR1 is SGHVS and CDR2 is FQNEAQ. There are 22 residues in the CDR3. The CDR3 DNA reads as TGTGCCAGCAGCTTGGGACGCACCTTGGGGACTAGCGGGGGCCAGAACACCGGGGAGCTGTTTTTT. This sequence encodes CASSLGRTLGTSGGQNTGELFF.

This chain connects TRBV7-3 to TRBJ2-3; no definite D call. V was clipped by 2 bases and J by 0 bases, with 6 bases between them. Germline lookup yields CDR1 SGHTA and CDR2 FQGTGA. This CDR3 has 14 residues. The CDR3 loop reads CASSLGVSTDTQYF. In nucleotides, the CDR3 is TGTGCCAGCAGCTTAGGGGTCAGCACAGATACGCAGTATTTT.

The chain is built from TRBV27 and TRBJ2-7, with unresolved D. The germline V gene has CDR1 MNHEY and CDR2 SMNVEV (reference sequence). Trimming removed 5 bases at V and 2 bases at J, with 7 bases between. The CDR3 contains 12 residues. The CDR3 DNA is TGTGCCAGCAGTGGGTCAACCTACGAGCAGTACTTC. Amino acid sequence: CASSGSTYEQYF.

Only one count was recorded for this clone. The gene calls are TRBV7-7 and TRBJ2-5; TRBD2 matches at 14 bases. The CDR3 loop spans 17 amino acids. With 1 base clipped from V and 3 bases from J, the junction kept 4 bases outside the gene matches. Germline assignment: CDR1 SSHAT and CDR2 FNYEAQ (reference sequence). CDR3 in amino acids: CASSLGSGLAGEETQYF. Here the CDR3 DNA reads TGTGCCAGCAGCTTAGGGTCGGGACTAGCGGGGGAAGAGACCCAGTACTTC.

This clone occurred a few times. The chain has TRBV18 and TRBJ2-1; 7 bases line up with TRBD2. Germline CDR1 is KGHSH and CDR2 is LQKENI. V lost 3 bases to trimming and J lost 6 bases; unmatched junction nucleotides: 5. The CDR3 has 14 residues. CDR3 sequence (DNA): TGTGCCAGCTCACCGCCGGGACTATCCAATGAGCAGTTCTTC. Protein sequence: CASSPPGLSNEQFF.